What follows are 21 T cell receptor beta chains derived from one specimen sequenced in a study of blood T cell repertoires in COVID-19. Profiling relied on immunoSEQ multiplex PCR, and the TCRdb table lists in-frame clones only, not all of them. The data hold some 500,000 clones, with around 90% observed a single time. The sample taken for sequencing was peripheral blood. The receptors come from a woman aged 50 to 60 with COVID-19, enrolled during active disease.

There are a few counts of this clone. CDR3 residues: CASRPGQEYGYTF. The CDR3 bases are TGTGCCAGCAGGCCAGGACAGGAGTATGGCTACACCTTC. The J gene is TRBJ1-2, the V gene TRBV28; 7 bases align to TRBD1. CDR1 and CDR2 from the germline V gene are MDHEN and SYDVKM. The CDR3 totals 13 residues. V dropped 6 bases and J dropped 5; count of bases not matched to a gene: 6.

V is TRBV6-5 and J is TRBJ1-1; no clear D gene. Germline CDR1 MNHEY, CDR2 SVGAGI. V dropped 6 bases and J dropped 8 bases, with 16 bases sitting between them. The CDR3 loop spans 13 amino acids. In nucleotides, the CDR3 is TGTGCCAGCAGGGGATCGGGGAACCTAGAAGCTTTCTTT. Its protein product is CASRGSGNLEAFF.

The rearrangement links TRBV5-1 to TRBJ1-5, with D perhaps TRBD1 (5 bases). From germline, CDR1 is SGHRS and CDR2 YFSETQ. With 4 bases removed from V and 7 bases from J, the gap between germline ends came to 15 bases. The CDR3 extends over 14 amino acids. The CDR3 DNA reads TGCGCCAGCAGCAAAGCGCAGGGCTGGCAGCCCCAGCATTTT. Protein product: CASSKAQGWQPQHF.

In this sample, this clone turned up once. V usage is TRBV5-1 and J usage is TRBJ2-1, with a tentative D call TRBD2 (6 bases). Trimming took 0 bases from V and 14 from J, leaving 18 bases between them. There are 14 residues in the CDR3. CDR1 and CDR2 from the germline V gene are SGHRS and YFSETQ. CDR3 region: CASSLEISRGEKFF. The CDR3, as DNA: TGCGCCAGCAGCTTGGAAATTAGCCGCGGGGAGAAGTTCTTC.

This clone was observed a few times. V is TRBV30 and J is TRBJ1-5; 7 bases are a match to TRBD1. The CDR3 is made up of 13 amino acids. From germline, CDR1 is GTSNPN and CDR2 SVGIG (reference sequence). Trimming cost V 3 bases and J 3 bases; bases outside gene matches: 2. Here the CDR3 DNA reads TGTGCCTGGAGCACAGGGGTCAATCAGCCCCAGCATTTT. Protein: CAWSTGVNQPQHF.

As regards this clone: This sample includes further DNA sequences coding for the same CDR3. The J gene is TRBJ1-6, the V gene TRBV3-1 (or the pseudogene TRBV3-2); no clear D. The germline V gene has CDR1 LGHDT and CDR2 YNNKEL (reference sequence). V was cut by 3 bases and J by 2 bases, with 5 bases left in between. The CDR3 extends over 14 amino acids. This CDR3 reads CASSQTAYNSPLHF. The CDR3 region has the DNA TGTGCCAGCAGCCAGACTGCCTATAATTCACCCCTCCACTTT.

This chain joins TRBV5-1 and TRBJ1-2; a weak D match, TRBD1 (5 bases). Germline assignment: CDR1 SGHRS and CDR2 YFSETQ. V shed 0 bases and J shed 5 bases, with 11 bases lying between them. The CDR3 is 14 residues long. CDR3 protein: CASSLEKGPYGYTF. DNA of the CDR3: TGCGCCAGCAGCTTGGAAAAGGGGCCGTATGGCTACACCTTC.

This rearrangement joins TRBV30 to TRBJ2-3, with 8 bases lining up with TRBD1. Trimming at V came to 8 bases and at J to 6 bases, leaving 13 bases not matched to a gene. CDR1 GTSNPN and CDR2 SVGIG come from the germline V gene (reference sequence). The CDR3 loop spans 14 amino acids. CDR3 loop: CAESLGQGADTQYF. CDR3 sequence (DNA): TGTGCCGAGTCCCTCGGGCAGGGGGCCGATACGCAGTATTTT.

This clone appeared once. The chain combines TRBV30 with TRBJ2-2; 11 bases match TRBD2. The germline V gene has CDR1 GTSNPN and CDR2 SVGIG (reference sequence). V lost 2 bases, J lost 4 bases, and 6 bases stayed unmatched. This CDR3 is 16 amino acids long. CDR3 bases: TGTGCCTGGAGTCCCCCCGGGACTAGCGGCACCGGGGAGCTGTTTTTT. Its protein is CAWSPPGTSGTGELFF. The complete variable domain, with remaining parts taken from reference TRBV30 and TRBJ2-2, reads SQTIHQWPATLVQPVGSPLSLECTVEGTSNPNLYWYRQAAGRGLQLLFYSVGIGQISSEVPQNLSASRPQDRQFILSSKKLLLSDSGFYLCAWSPPGTSGTGELFFGEGSRLTVL.

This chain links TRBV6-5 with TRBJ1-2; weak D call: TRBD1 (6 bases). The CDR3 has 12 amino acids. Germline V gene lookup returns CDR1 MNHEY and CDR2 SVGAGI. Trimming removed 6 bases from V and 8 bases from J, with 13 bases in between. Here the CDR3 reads CASSSTGNGYTF. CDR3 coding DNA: TGTGCCAGCAGCTCTACAGGGAACGGCTACACCTTC.

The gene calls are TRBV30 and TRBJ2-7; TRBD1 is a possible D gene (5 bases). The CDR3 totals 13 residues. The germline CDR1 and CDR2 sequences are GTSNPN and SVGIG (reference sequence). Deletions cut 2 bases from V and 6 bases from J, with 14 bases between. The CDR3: CAWSTQGYGEQYF. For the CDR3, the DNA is TGTGCCTGGAGTACCCAGGGTTACGGCGAGCAGTACTTC.

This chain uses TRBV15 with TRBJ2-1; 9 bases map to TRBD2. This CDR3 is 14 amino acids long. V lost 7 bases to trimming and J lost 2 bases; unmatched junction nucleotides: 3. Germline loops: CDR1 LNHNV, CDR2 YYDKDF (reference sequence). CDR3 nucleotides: TGTGCCACCATAGGCGGGGGGGCCTACAATGAGCAGTTCTTC. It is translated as CATIGGGAYNEQFF.

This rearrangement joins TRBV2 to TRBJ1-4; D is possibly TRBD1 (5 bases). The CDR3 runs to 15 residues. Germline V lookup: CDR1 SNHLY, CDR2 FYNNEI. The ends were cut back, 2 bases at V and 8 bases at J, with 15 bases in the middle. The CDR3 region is CASSERGGKREKLFF. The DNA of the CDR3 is TGTGCCAGCAGTGAACGGGGGGGGAAGCGCGAAAAACTGTTTTTT. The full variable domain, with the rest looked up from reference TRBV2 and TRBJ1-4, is EPEVTQTPSHQVTQMGQEVILRCVPISNHLYFYWYRQILGQKVEFLVSFYNNEISEKSEIFDDQFSVERPDGSNFTLKIRSTKLEDSAMYFCASSERGGKREKLFFGSGTQLSVL.

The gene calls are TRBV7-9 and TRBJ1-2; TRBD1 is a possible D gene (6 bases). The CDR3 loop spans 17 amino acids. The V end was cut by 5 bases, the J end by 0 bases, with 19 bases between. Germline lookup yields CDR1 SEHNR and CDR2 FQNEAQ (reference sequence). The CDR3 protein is CASSTPYSGDTNYGYTF. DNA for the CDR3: TGTGCCAGCAGCACGCCCTACTCAGGGGACACTAACTATGGCTACACCTTC. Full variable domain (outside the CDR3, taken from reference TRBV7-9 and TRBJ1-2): DTGVSQNPRHKITKRGQNVTFRCDPISEHNRLYWYRQTLGQGPEFLTYFQNEAQLEKSRLLSDRFSAERPKGSFSTLEIQRTEQGDSAMYLCASSTPYSGDTNYGYTFGSGTRLTVV.

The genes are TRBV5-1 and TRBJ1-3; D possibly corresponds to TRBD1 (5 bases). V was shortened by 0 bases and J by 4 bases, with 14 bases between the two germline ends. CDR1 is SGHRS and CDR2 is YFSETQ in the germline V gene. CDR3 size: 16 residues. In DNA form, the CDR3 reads TGCGCCAGCAGCTTGGCAGGGCCTGAGAGGGGAAACACCATATATTTT. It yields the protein CASSLAGPERGNTIYF.

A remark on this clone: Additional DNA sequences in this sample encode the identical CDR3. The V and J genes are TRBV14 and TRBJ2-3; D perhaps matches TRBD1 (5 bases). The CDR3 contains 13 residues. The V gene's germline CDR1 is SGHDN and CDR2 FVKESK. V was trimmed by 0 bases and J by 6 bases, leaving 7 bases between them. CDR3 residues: CASSQDRADTQYF. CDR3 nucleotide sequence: TGTGCCAGCAGCCAAGACAGGGCGGATACGCAGTATTTT.

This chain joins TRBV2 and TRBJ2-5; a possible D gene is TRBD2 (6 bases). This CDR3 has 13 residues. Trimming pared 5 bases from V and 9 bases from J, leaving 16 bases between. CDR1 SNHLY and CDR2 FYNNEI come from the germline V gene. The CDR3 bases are TGTGCCAGCAGTTCCGGGAGCCCCCTGTCCCAGTACTTC. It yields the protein CASSSGSPLSQYF.

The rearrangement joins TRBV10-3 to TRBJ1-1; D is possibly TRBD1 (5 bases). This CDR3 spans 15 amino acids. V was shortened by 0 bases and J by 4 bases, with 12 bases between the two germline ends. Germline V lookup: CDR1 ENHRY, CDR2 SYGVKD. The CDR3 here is CAISESGEGGTEAFF. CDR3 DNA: TGTGCCATCAGTGAGTCGGGGGAGGGTGGCACTGAAGCTTTCTTT.

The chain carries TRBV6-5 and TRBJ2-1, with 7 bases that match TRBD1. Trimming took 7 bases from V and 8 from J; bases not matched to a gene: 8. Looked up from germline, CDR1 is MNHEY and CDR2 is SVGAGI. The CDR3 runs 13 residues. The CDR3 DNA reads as TGTGCCAGCACTTTTACAGGGGTGGATGAGCAGTTCTTC. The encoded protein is CASTFTGVDEQFF.

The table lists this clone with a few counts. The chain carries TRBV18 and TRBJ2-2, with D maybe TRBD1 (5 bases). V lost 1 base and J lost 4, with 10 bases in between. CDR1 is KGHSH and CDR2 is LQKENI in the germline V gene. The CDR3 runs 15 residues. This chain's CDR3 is CASSPLQGGTGELFF. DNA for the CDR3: TGTGCCAGCTCACCACTGCAGGGTGGCACCGGGGAGCTGTTTTTT.

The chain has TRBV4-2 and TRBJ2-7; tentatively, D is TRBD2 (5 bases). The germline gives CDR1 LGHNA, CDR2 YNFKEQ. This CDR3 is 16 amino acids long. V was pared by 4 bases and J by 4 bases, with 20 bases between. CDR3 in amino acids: CASSRYLESSGYEQYF. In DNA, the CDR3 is TGTGCCAGCAGCCGGTACCTAGAATCCTCGGGGTACGAGCAGTACTTC.